Shown below are 29 T cell receptor beta chains from a single sample sequenced in a study of cytomegalovirus exposure and HLA in healthy donors. 60 Vbeta and 13 Jbeta primers were used in PCR. Data came from immunoSEQ multiplex PCR; TCRdb stores just in-frame clones and leaves some out. Here the sample table reports 150,000 or so clones. Specimen: PBMCs. The source of these receptors is a woman aged 45 to 65 in good health and CMV-seronegative.

The chain recombines TRBV9 with TRBJ1-2, with D hard to call. The CDR3 covers 14 residues. Germline CDR1 is SGDLS and CDR2 is YYNGEE. V lost 4 bases to trimming and J lost 7 bases, with 17 bases between them. The CDR3 bases are TGTGCCAGCAGCCCATCGAATATTGGAGGTGGCTACACCTTC. Translation: CASSPSNIGGGYTF.

The chain is built from TRBV28 and TRBJ2-7; 10 nucleotides line up with TRBD2. Trimming removed 7 bases from V and 8 bases from J; junction bases left unmatched: 17. This CDR3 is 16 amino acids long. The germline gives CDR1 MDHEN, CDR2 SYDVKM. CDR3 nucleotides: TGTGCCAGCATCAAGCGGGAGGGCTCTACGTCGGTCAAGCAGTACTTC. This encodes CASIKREGSTSVKQYF.

The genes are TRBV9 and TRBJ2-2, with D possibly TRBD2 on 6 matching bases. V dropped 1 base and J dropped 4 bases, with 14 bases sitting between them. Germline V CDR1 and CDR2: SGDLS, YYNGEE. The CDR3 has 16 amino acids. CDR3 protein: CASSVLEGGVTGELFF. CDR3 DNA: TGTGCCAGCAGCGTATTGGAGGGAGGAGTCACCGGGGAGCTGTTTTTT. Filled out from reference TRBV9 and TRBJ2-2, the complete variable domain reads DSGVTQTPKHLITATGQRVTLRCSPRSGDLSVYWYQQSLDQGLQFLIQYYNGEERAKGNILERFSAQQFPDLHSELNLSSLELGDSALYFCASSVLEGGVTGELFFGEGSRLTVL.

The rearrangement links TRBV7-6 to TRBJ1-1; possible D gene TRBD1, 6 bases. From germline, CDR1 is SGHVS and CDR2 FNYEAQ. The CDR3 is made up of 13 amino acids. Trimming removed 5 bases from V and 10 bases from J, with 17 bases in between. Here the CDR3 reads CASSPEERGIAFF. The CDR3 DNA reads TGTGCCAGCAGCCCGGAGGAGAGGGGGATAGCTTTCTTT.

The chain combines TRBV6-5 with TRBJ1-1, with TRBD1 matching over 10 bases. The V segment lost 0 bases and the J segment 5 bases; nucleotides outside the gene matches: 3. The CDR3 totals 15 residues. Germline-derived CDR1 and CDR2 are MNHEY and SVGAGI. CDR3 coding DNA: TGTGCCAGCAGTTACTCAGGGACAGGGGAGACTGAAGCTTTCTTT. This encodes CASSYSGTGETEAFF.

The chain is built from TRBV5-1 and TRBJ2-2; D is undetermined. The CDR3 has 15 amino acids. V was pared by 0 bases and J by 4 bases, with 10 bases between. Germline loops: CDR1 SGHRS, CDR2 YFSETQ. CDR3 sequence: CASSLDSVGTGELFF. The CDR3 DNA reads TGCGCCAGCAGCTTGGATAGTGTCGGCACCGGGGAGCTGTTTTTT.

A note on this clone: Germline is not matched at one junction end, which may reflect a read error. This rearrangement joins TRBV7-7 to TRBJ2-3; 7 bases fit TRBD2. This CDR3 comprises 17 residues. Germline CDR1 is SSHAT and CDR2 is FNYEAQ (reference sequence). The CDR3 region is CASSSTPGRTRADTQYF. Written as DNA, the CDR3 is TGTGCTAGCAGCTCAACCCCGGGACGGACTAGGGCAGATACGCAGTATTTT.

The CDR3 DNA reads as TGTGCCAGCAGCGTAGGGGCCTTTAACACAGATACGCAGTATTTT. Translated: CASSVGAFNTDTQYF. The rearrangement joins TRBV9 to TRBJ2-3; D ambiguous. Trimming took off 0 bases at V and 2 bases at J, with 10 bases between the two ends. From germline, CDR1 is SGDLS and CDR2 YYNGEE. This CDR3 spans 15 amino acids.

This rearrangement joins TRBV19 to TRBJ1-1; D remains unclear. With 3 bases removed from V and 1 base from J, the gap between germline ends came to 9 bases. The germline gives CDR1 LNHDA, CDR2 SQIVND (reference sequence). This CDR3 has 14 amino acids. The CDR3 protein is CASSIRGSNTEAFF. In nucleotides, the CDR3 is TGTGCCAGTAGTATCCGAGGGTCGAACACTGAAGCTTTCTTT.

The V and J genes are TRBV11-1 and TRBJ2-1; 7 nucleotides agree with TRBD2. J lost 5 bases, V lost 5 bases, and 9 bases had no gene match. The CDR3 runs 15 residues. In germline, CDR1 is SGHAT, CDR2 FQDESV (reference sequence). This CDR3 is CASSTEGGRNNEQFF. In DNA form, the CDR3 reads TGTGCCAGCAGCACCGAGGGCGGGAGAAACAATGAGCAGTTCTTC.

J is TRBJ2-1 and V is TRBV14; a possible D gene is TRBD1 (5 bases). There are 15 residues in the CDR3. The germline V gene has CDR1 SGHDN and CDR2 FVKESK. V was shortened by 3 bases and J by 4 bases, with 13 bases between the two germline ends. CDR3 DNA sequence: TGTGCCAGCAGCCACAAAGGGCAGGGTTACAATGAGCAGTTCTTC. This encodes CASSHKGQGYNEQFF.

The chain couples TRBV29-1 to TRBJ1-1; no clear D gene. The V gene lost 4 bases and the J gene lost 5 bases, with 14 bases spanning the gap. Germline V gene lookup returns CDR1 SQVTM and CDR2 ANQGSEA. This CDR3 is built from 13 residues. The CDR3 loop is CSVARLRRTEAFF. CDR3 sequence (DNA): TGCAGCGTTGCCCGACTCCGGAGGACTGAAGCTTTCTTT.

In regard to this clone: The junction departs from the called germline gene at one end, perhaps through a read error. The J gene is TRBJ2-1, the V gene TRBV5-6; no clear D gene. The CDR3 contains 18 residues. Germline V lookup: CDR1 SGHDT, CDR2 YYEEEE. CDR3 residues: CASSLRIIALSKVNEQLF. In nucleotides, the CDR3 is TGTGCCAGCAGCTTGAGGATTATAGCTTTATCCAAGGTCAATGAGCAGCTCTTC.

This rearrangement joins TRBV27 to TRBJ1-5; TRBD1 is a possible D gene (6 bases). Trimming pared 4 bases from V and 3 bases from J, leaving 10 bases between. There are 14 residues in the CDR3. The germline V gene has CDR1 MNHEY and CDR2 SMNVEV (reference sequence). As DNA, the CDR3 is TGTGCCAGCAGTTCTTGGGACACCAATCAGCCCCAGCATTTT. It encodes CASSSWDTNQPQHF.

The chain links TRBV6-1 to TRBJ1-1; 7 bases are shared with TRBD1. Germline V gene sequence: CDR1 MNHNS, CDR2 SASEGT. The V gene end was trimmed by 7 bases and the J gene end by 4 bases; junction bases not matched to a gene: 12. This CDR3 is built from 15 residues. The CDR3 DNA reads TGTGCCAGCATTTATCAGAGCAGGGGGTCCACTGAAGCTTTCTTT. Protein product: CASIYQSRGSTEAFF.

The V and J genes are TRBV18 and TRBJ2-1, with 11 bases aligning to TRBD2. The CDR3 sequence is 15 residues long. With V trimmed by 4 bases and J by 5 bases, 4 bases remained unmatched. Germline V gene lookup returns CDR1 KGHSH and CDR2 LQKENI. For the CDR3, the DNA is TGTGCCAGCTCACGACCGGGACTAGCGGACAATGAGCAGTTCTTC. This gives the protein CASSRPGLADNEQFF.

The CDR3 DNA follows: TGTGCTAGTGGTCTTGGACTAGCGGGGGAAGAGACCCAGTACTTC. Translation: CASGLGLAGEETQYF. The rearrangement joins TRBV12-5 to TRBJ2-5, with 13 bases that match TRBD2. This CDR3 has 15 residues. Trimming removed 5 bases from V and 3 bases from J; junction bases left unmatched: 3. CDR1 is LGHNT and CDR2 is FRNRAP in the germline V gene.

V gene TRBV6-6 combines with J gene TRBJ2-5; D remains ambiguous. CDR1 is MNHNY, CDR2 SVGAGI, per germline (reference sequence). V lost 7 bases to trimming and J lost 4 bases, with 10 bases between them. This CDR3 region has 12 residues. The DNA for the CDR3 is TGTGCCAGCACCTGGCAATCAGAGACCCAGTACTTC. Its translation: CASTWQSETQYF.

The chain employs TRBV7-2 and TRBJ1-1; no clear D gene. With 5 bases removed from V and 0 bases from J, the gap between germline ends came to 19 bases. Germline V gene data show CDR1 as SGHTA and CDR2 as FQGNSA. The CDR3 is made up of 17 amino acids. CDR3 in DNA: TGTGCCAGCAGCCCTGGGCGGGGAAGAGGCATGAACACTGAAGCTTTCTTT. Protein: CASSPGRGRGMNTEAFF.

The gene calls are TRBV2 and TRBJ1-4, with D maybe TRBD1 (5 bases). The CDR3 covers 14 residues. Deletions cut 4 bases from V and 4 bases from J, with 10 bases between. Germline V gene data show CDR1 as SNHLY and CDR2 as FYNNEI. The CDR3 sequence: CASSGGTLNEKLFF. The DNA of the CDR3 is TGTGCCAGCAGTGGGGGGACTCTTAATGAAAAACTGTTTTTT.

The chain joins TRBV9 to TRBJ1-2, with D perhaps TRBD1 (6 bases). This CDR3 contains 16 residues. Looked up from germline, CDR1 is SGDLS and CDR2 is YYNGEE. The germline V and J ends were trimmed by 6 bases and 2 bases, with 20 bases remaining between them. The DNA of the CDR3 is TGTGCCAGCAACCCCGGACAGACGGGAGGCAACTATGGCTACACCTTC. Residues: CASNPGQTGGNYGYTF.

The chain is built from TRBV12-5 and TRBJ1-4, with D possibly matching TRBD1 (6 bases). CDR1 and CDR2 (germline): LGHNT, FRNRAP. The CDR3 sequence is 14 residues long. Trimming removed 1 base at V and 7 bases at J, with 10 bases between. CDR3 bases: TGTGCTAGTGGTTTGGGGGACAACTCTGAAAAACTGTTTTTT. This translates into CASGLGDNSEKLFF. Full variable domain (outside the CDR3, taken from reference TRBV12-5 and TRBJ1-4): DARVTQTPRHKVTEMGQEVTMRCQPILGHNTVFWYRQTMMQGLELLAYFRNRAPLDDSGMPKDRFSAEMPDATLATLKIQPSEPRDSAVYFCASGLGDNSEKLFFGSGTQLSVL.

The genes are TRBV28 and TRBJ1-5, with 7 bases aligning to TRBD1. The CDR3 has 15 residues. V gave up 4 bases and J gave up 9 bases; unmatched junction bases: 12. Looked up from germline, CDR1 is MDHEN and CDR2 is SYDVKM. The CDR3 loop is CASSSTGTVGMPQHF. DNA for the CDR3: TGTGCCAGCAGTTCAACCGGGACAGTGGGTATGCCCCAGCATTTT.

The chain has TRBV2 and TRBJ2-1; TRBD2 matches 8 bases. From germline, CDR1 is SNHLY and CDR2 FYNNEI. CDR3 length: 15 residues. Trimming removed 5 bases from V and 2 bases from J; junction bases left unmatched: 5. CDR3 protein: CASSLGGAPYNEQFF. The CDR3, as DNA: TGTGCCAGCAGTCTCGGGGGGGCCCCCTACAATGAGCAGTTCTTC. The variable domain in full, with the rest retrieved from reference TRBV2 and TRBJ2-1, is EPEVTQTPSHQVTQMGQEVILRCVPISNHLYFYWYRQILGQKVEFLVSFYNNEISEKSEIFDDQFSVERPDGSNFTLKIRSTKLEDSAMYFCASSLGGAPYNEQFFGPGTRLTVL.

The chain has TRBV4-1 and TRBJ2-3; 10 nucleotides match TRBD2. Germline trimming cut 0 bases from V and 0 bases from J; bases unmatched to any gene: 6. The CDR3 loop spans 18 amino acids. In germline, CDR1 is MGHRA, CDR2 YSYEKL. CDR3 nucleotide sequence: TGCGCCAGCAGCCAAGATCAGGCTAGCGGGGGTAGCACAGATACGCAGTATTTT. Translation gives CASSQDQASGGSTDTQYF.

This sequence joins TRBV5-1 and TRBJ1-3; TRBD1 might be the D (6 bases). V gave up 4 bases and J gave up 0 bases, with 14 bases separating them. Germline V lookup: CDR1 SGHRS, CDR2 YFSETQ. The CDR3 sequence is 16 residues long. The CDR3 nucleotides read TGCGCCAGCAGCGCACAGGGACCTAGCTCTGGAAACACCATATATTTT. It specifies CASSAQGPSSGNTIYF.

The V call is TRBV5-6, the J call TRBJ1-6; 8 bases line up with TRBD1. Germline-derived CDR1 and CDR2 are SGHDT and YYEEEE. The CDR3 is made up of 16 amino acids. V shed 2 bases, J shed 7 bases, and the junction held 8 bases outside the gene matches. The CDR3 coding sequence is TGTGCCAGCAGCTTTATACAGGGGGTATGGAATTCACCCCTCCACTTT. Its translation is CASSFIQGVWNSPLHF.

The genes are TRBV15 and TRBJ2-7; TRBD1 agrees at 12 bases. With 3 bases clipped from V and 5 bases from J, the junction kept 11 bases outside the gene matches. The CDR3 is 17 amino acids. In germline, CDR1 is LNHNV, CDR2 YYDKDF (reference sequence). In DNA form, the CDR3 reads TGTGCCACCAGCAGTCTACCTCCGGGACAGGGGGCTGACGAGCAGTACTTC. It codes for CATSSLPPGQGADEQYF.

The V call is TRBV2, the J call TRBJ2-7, with 12 bases lining up with TRBD2. This CDR3 has 13 amino acids. The germline gives CDR1 SNHLY, CDR2 FYNNEI. With V trimmed by 8 bases and J by 1 base, 0 bases remained unmatched. The CDR3 is CASGLAGSYEQYF. DNA of the CDR3: TGTGCCAGCGGACTAGCGGGGTCCTACGAGCAGTACTTC. Using reference TRBV2 and TRBJ2-7 for the parts outside the CDR3, the full variable domain is EPEVTQTPSHQVTQMGQEVILRCVPISNHLYFYWYRQILGQKVEFLVSFYNNEISEKSEIFDDQFSVERPDGSNFTLKIRSTKLEDSAMYFCASGLAGSYEQYFGPGTRLTVT.